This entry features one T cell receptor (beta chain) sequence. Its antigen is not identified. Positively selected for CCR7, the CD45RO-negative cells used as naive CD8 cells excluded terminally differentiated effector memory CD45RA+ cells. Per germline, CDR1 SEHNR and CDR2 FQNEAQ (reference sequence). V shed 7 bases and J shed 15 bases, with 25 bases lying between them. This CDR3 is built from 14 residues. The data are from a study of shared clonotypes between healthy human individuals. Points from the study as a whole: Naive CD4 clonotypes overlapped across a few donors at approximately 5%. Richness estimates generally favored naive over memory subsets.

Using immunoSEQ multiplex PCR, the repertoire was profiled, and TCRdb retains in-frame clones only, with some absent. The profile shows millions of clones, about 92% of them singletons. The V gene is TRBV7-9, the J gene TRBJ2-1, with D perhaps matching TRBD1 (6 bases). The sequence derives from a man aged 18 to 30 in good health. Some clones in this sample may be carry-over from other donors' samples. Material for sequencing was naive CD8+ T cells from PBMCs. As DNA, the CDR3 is TGTGCCAGCATCCCCACGGTGGGGGCAGGTTTTTGGTTCTTC. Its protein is CASIPTVGAGFWFF.